Listed below are T cell receptor beta chains from one sample, sequenced in a study of cytomegalovirus exposure and HLA in healthy donors. Repertoires were generated with immunoSEQ multiplex PCR, while TCRdb's copy carries only in-frame clones and drops some. The sample contains about 130,000 clones, roughly 87% of which appear only once. The sample taken for sequencing was PBMCs. These receptor sequences come from a woman between 18 and 30 years old in good health and CMV-seronegative. CDR3s include the opening cysteine and the closing phenylalanine or tryptophan. A D gene is named only where the DNA matches it firmly. Part of the rows lack a size; the others show once, few, many or a class for expanded clones.

d_call: .
cdr3_length: 14
v_call: TRBV25-1
j_call: TRBJ1-2
clone_size: once
cdr3_nt: TGTGCCAGCAGTGAAGCAGGATCTGACTATGGCTACACCTTC
cdr3_aa: CASSEAGSDYGYTF

d_call: .
cdr3_length: 14
v_call: TRBV6-1
j_call: TRBJ1-2
clone_size: .
cdr3_nt: TGTGCCAGCAGTGAAGCCGGCGGGGGGAGAGGCTACACCTTC
cdr3_aa: CASSEAGGGRGYTF

d_call: TRBD2
cdr3_length: 14
v_call: TRBV5-1
j_call: TRBJ2-5
clone_size: .
cdr3_nt: TGCGCCAGCAGCTGGTCTAGCGGACAAGAGACCCAGTACTTC
cdr3_aa: CASSWSSGQETQYF

d_call: .
cdr3_length: 14
v_call: TRBV19
j_call: TRBJ2-4
clone_size: .
cdr3_nt: TGTGCCACTCAACCCAGGGTGTCCAAAAACATTCAGTACTTC
cdr3_aa: CATQPRVSKNIQYF

d_call: TRBD2
cdr3_length: 16
v_call: TRBV10-3
j_call: TRBJ2-1
clone_size: .
cdr3_nt: TGTGCCATCAGCTCCCCCCTAGCGGATCCTTACAATGAGCAGTTCTTC
cdr3_aa: CAISSPLADPYNEQFF

d_call: TRBD1
cdr3_length: 16
v_call: TRBV27
j_call: TRBJ1-4
clone_size: few
cdr3_nt: TGTGCCAGCAGTTCAGGGACAGGGGGCGCCGATGAAAAACTGTTTTTT
cdr3_aa: CASSSGTGGADEKLFF

d_call: .
cdr3_length: 15
v_call: TRBV7-9
j_call: TRBJ1-5
clone_size: .
cdr3_nt: TGTGCCACCGCCTTAGGGGAATGGAGCAATCAGCCCCAGCATTTT
cdr3_aa: CATALGEWSNQPQHF

d_call: .
cdr3_length: 12
v_call: TRBV5-1
j_call: TRBJ2-3
clone_size: .
cdr3_nt: TGCGCCAGCAGCTTGTCAGCAGATACGCAGTATTTT
cdr3_aa: CASSLSADTQYF

d_call: .
cdr3_length: 12
v_call: TRBV27
j_call: TRBJ1-4
clone_size: .
cdr3_nt: TGTGCCAGCAGTTTCCTCGGTCAAAAACTGTTTTTT
cdr3_aa: CASSFLGQKLFF

d_call: TRBD2
cdr3_length: 18
v_call: TRBV9
j_call: TRBJ2-1
clone_size: .
cdr3_nt: TGTGCCAGCAGCGGATCTATAGCGGGGACCCTTAATTACAATGAGCAGTTCTTC
cdr3_aa: CASSGSIAGTLNYNEQFF

d_call: TRBD1
cdr3_length: 16
v_call: TRBV7-9
j_call: TRBJ2-2
clone_size: .
cdr3_nt: TGTGCCAGCAGCTCTCTAGGGACAGGGGGCACCGGGGAGCTGTTTTTT
cdr3_aa: CASSSLGTGGTGELFF

d_call: .
cdr3_length: 12
v_call: TRBV7-7
j_call: TRBJ2-3
clone_size: .
cdr3_nt: TGTGCTAGCAGCAACCGGAGAGATACGCAGTATTTT
cdr3_aa: CASSNRRDTQYF

d_call: .
cdr3_length: 16
v_call: TRBV2
j_call: TRBJ1-3
clone_size: .
cdr3_nt: TGTGCCAGCTCCCAGGAAACAACGGGGTCGGGAAACACCATATATTTT
cdr3_aa: CASSQETTGSGNTIYF

d_call: .
cdr3_length: 12
v_call: TRBV29-1
j_call: TRBJ2-5
clone_size: .
cdr3_nt: TGCAGCGGCGAAAAAGGGAGTGAGACCCAGTACTTC
cdr3_aa: CSGEKGSETQYF

d_call: TRBD1
cdr3_length: 16
v_call: TRBV2
j_call: TRBJ1-3
clone_size: .
cdr3_nt: TGTGCCAGCGGTTTACAGGGGGCTTCGGCTGGAAACACCATATATTTT
cdr3_aa: CASGLQGASAGNTIYF

d_call: TRBD1
cdr3_length: 14
v_call: TRBV5-6
j_call: TRBJ2-5
clone_size: once
cdr3_nt: TGTGCCAGCAGCCCCCAGGGGGCTTTGGAGACCCAGTACTTC
cdr3_aa: CASSPQGALETQYF

d_call: .
cdr3_length: 16
v_call: TRBV5-4
j_call: TRBJ2-3
clone_size: .
cdr3_nt: TGTGCCAGCAGCTTGGCGTCTGTCCGGAGCACAGATACGCAGTATTTT
cdr3_aa: CASSLASVRSTDTQYF

d_call: .
cdr3_length: 19
v_call: TRBV7-8
j_call: TRBJ2-2
clone_size: .
cdr3_nt: TGTGCCAGCAGCTTAGCACGAACGCTAGAGGGTTTGAACACCGGGGAGCTGTTTTTT
cdr3_aa: CASSLARTLEGLNTGELFF

d_call: .
cdr3_length: 14
v_call: TRBV5-4
j_call: TRBJ1-2
clone_size: .
cdr3_nt: TGTGCCAGCAGCTTGGGAGTGGGGCCCTTGGGCTACACCTTC
cdr3_aa: CASSLGVGPLGYTF

d_call: .
cdr3_length: 14
v_call: TRBV6-5
j_call: TRBJ1-4
clone_size: .
cdr3_nt: TGTGCCAGCAGTCAGATGGCGGCCCTCGAAAAACTGTTTTTT
cdr3_aa: CASSQMAALEKLFF

d_call: .
cdr3_length: 17
v_call: TRBV4-1
j_call: TRBJ2-3
clone_size: .
cdr3_nt: TGCGCCAGCAGCCAAGAATCGGCTTTAGCTAACCCAGATACGCAGTATTTT
cdr3_aa: CASSQESALANPDTQYF

d_call: .
cdr3_length: 15
v_call: TRBV2
j_call: TRBJ1-2
clone_size: .
cdr3_nt: TGTGCCAGCAGTTCTCAACAGGGAGAGCTTGGAGGCTACACCTTC
cdr3_aa: CASSSQQGELGGYTF

d_call: .
cdr3_length: 12
v_call: TRBV6-5
j_call: TRBJ2-3
clone_size: .
cdr3_nt: TGTGCCAGCACCCGCTCTGATTCTAAGCAGTATTTT
cdr3_aa: CASTRSDSKQYF

d_call: .
cdr3_length: 15
v_call: TRBV7-9
j_call: TRBJ2-2
clone_size: .
cdr3_nt: TGTGCCAGCAGCCCCGAGCCGTCGGGCACCGGGGAGCTGTTTTTT
cdr3_aa: CASSPEPSGTGELFF

d_call: .
cdr3_length: 15
v_call: TRBV6-1
j_call: TRBJ1-5
clone_size: .
cdr3_nt: TGTGCCAGCAGGTGGGGCCCAGATAGCAATCAGCCCCAGCATTTT
cdr3_aa: CASRWGPDSNQPQHF

d_call: .
cdr3_length: 13
v_call: TRBV18
j_call: TRBJ2-3
clone_size: once
cdr3_nt: TGTGCCAGCTCACCTCCTAGCTCAGATACGCAGTATTTT
cdr3_aa: CASSPPSSDTQYF

d_call: .
cdr3_length: 16
v_call: TRBV7-8
j_call: TRBJ1-6
clone_size: .
cdr3_nt: TGTGCCAGCAGCTTCATTATTACCCTCGGGAATTCACCCCTCCACTTT
cdr3_aa: CASSFIITLGNSPLHF

d_call: .
cdr3_length: 16
v_call: TRBV10-2
j_call: TRBJ2-5
clone_size: .
cdr3_nt: TGCGCCAGCAGTGAGTCTTTCTTGGGTAGGGGAGAGACCCAGTACTTC
cdr3_aa: CASSESFLGRGETQYF

d_call: .
cdr3_length: 14
v_call: TRBV6-1
j_call: TRBJ1-2
clone_size: .
cdr3_nt: TGTGCCAGCAGTTATCGTCCGAGGAACTATGGCTACACCTTC
cdr3_aa: CASSYRPRNYGYTF

d_call: TRBD1
cdr3_length: 17
v_call: TRBV14
j_call: TRBJ2-7
clone_size: .
cdr3_nt: TGTGCCAGCAGCCAAGGTCCTGGGACAGGGGGTCGGTGGGAGCAGTACTTC
cdr3_aa: CASSQGPGTGGRWEQYF

d_call: TRBD1
cdr3_length: 13
v_call: TRBV6-1
j_call: TRBJ2-7
clone_size: few
cdr3_nt: TGTGCCACGACCCGGACAGGGGCCTACGAGCAGTACTTC
cdr3_aa: CATTRTGAYEQYF

d_call: TRBD1
cdr3_length: 17
v_call: TRBV5-1
j_call: TRBJ2-2
clone_size: .
cdr3_nt: TGCGCCAGCAGCTTCAGACCCGGGACAGTGAACACCGGGGAGCTGTTTTTT
cdr3_aa: CASSFRPGTVNTGELFF

d_call: .
cdr3_length: 15
v_call: TRBV27
j_call: TRBJ2-7
clone_size: .
cdr3_nt: TGTGCCAGCAGTTTGTGGGGGGGCAAATCCTACGAGCAGTACTTC
cdr3_aa: CASSLWGGKSYEQYF

d_call: TRBD1
cdr3_length: 14
v_call: TRBV7-9
j_call: TRBJ2-1
clone_size: .
cdr3_nt: TGTGCCAGCAGCTCCGGGACAGATTACAATGAGCAGTTCTTC
cdr3_aa: CASSSGTDYNEQFF

d_call: TRBD2
cdr3_length: 15
v_call: TRBV5-1
j_call: TRBJ2-1
clone_size: .
cdr3_nt: TGCGCCAGCAGCTTGGTTAGCGGGCTTTACAATGAGCAGTTCTTC
cdr3_aa: CASSLVSGLYNEQFF

d_call: TRBD1
cdr3_length: 14
v_call: TRBV29-1
j_call: TRBJ1-2
clone_size: .
cdr3_nt: TGCAGCGGGGGACAGGGGGCTCCAGGCTATGGCTACACCTTC
cdr3_aa: CSGGQGAPGYGYTF